The clone carrying this TCR beta chain was seen many times. Sequencing used immunoSEQ multiplex PCR; TCRdb keeps in-frame clones, though not all of them. In the table there are some 160,000 clones, about four fifths of which are singletons. Trimming cost V 4 bases and J 5 bases; bases outside gene matches: 10. The germline V gene encodes CDR1 SGHTA and CDR2 FQGNSA. This CDR3 contains 15 residues. The entry originates in a study of blood T cell repertoires in COVID-19. Study-wide background: The United States, Italy and Spain supplied acute and convalescent COVID-19 samples.

This sequence was found in a woman at least 80 years old with acute or convalescent COVID-19. J is TRBJ2-5 and V is TRBV7-2, with 7 bases fitting TRBD1. Sequencing used peripheral blood. CDR3 coding DNA: TGTGCCAGCAGCTCGGACAGGCCACTGCTGGAGACCCAGTACTTC. This sequence encodes CASSSDRPLLETQYF.